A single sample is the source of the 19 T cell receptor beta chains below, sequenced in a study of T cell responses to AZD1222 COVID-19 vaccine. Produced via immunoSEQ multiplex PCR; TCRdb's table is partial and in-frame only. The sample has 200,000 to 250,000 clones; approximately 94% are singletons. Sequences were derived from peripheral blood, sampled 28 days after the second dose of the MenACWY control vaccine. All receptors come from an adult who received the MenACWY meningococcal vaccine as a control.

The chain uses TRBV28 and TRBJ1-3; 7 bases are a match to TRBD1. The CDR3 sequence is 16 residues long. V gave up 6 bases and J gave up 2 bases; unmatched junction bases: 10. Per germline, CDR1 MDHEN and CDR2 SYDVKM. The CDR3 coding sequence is TGTGCCAGCAGCAATACCGGGACAGCCGCTGGAAACACCATATATTTT. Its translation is CASSNTGTAAGNTIYF.

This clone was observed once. The CDR3 DNA is TGTGCCAGCAGCCAAGAGAACCGGGGATATACGCAGTATTTT. It yields the protein CASSQENRGYTQYF. The gene calls are TRBV3-1 (or the pseudogene TRBV3-2) and TRBJ2-3; D perhaps matches TRBD2 (5 bases). V lost 0 bases, J lost 7 bases, and 11 bases lay in between. This CDR3 comprises 14 residues. The germline gives CDR1 LGHDT, CDR2 YNNKEL (reference sequence).

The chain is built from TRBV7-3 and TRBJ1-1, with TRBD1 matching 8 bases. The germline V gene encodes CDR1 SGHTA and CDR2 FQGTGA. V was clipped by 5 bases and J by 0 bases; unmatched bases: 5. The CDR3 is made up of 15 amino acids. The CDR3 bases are TGTGCCAGCAGCCGGGGACAGGTGATGAACACTGAAGCTTTCTTT. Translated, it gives CASSRGQVMNTEAFF. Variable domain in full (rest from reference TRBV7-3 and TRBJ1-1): GAGVSQTPSNKVTEKGKYVELRCDPISGHTALYWYRQSLGQGPEFLIYFQGTGAADDSGLPNDRFFAVRPEGSVSTLKIQRTERGDSAVYLCASSRGQVMNTEAFFGQGTRLTVV.

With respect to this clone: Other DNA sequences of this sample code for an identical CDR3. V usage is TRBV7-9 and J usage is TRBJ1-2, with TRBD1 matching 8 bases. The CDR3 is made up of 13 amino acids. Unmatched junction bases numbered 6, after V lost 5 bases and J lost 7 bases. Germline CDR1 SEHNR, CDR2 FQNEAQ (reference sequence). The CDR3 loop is CASSLGQGGGYTF. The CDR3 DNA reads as TGTGCCAGCAGCCTTGGACAGGGCGGTGGCTACACCTTC.

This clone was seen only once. The CDR3 DNA reads as TGTGCCAGCAGTTACTCGGGGACCTATGGCTACACCTTC. The encoded protein is CASSYSGTYGYTF. V is TRBV6-2 or TRBV6-3 and J is TRBJ1-2; weak D call: TRBD1 (5 bases). The CDR3 has 13 residues. The germline CDR1 and CDR2 sequences are MNHEY and SVGEGT. The germline V and J ends were trimmed by 0 bases and 4 bases, with 6 bases remaining between them.

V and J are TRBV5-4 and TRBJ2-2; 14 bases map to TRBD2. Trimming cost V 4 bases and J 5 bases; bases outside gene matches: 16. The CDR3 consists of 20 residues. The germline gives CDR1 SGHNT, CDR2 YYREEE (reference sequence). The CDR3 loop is CASSPGLAGAIAGGTGELFF. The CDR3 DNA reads TGTGCCAGCAGCCCGGGACTAGCGGGAGCGATTGCCGGGGGTACCGGGGAGCTGTTTTTT.

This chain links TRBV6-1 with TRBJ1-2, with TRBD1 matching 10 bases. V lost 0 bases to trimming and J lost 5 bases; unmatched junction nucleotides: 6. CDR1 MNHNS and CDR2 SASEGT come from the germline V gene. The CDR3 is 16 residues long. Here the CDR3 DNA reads TGTGCCAGCAGTGAAGCGCTCGGGGACAGGGGATATGGCTACACCTTC. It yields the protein CASSEALGDRGYGYTF.

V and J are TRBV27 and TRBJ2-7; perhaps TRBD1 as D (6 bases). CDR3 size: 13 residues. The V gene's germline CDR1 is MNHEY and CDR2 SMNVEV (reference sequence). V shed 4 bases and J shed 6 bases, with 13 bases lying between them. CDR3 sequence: CASSSAGVGEQYF. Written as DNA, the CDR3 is TGTGCCAGCAGTTCTGCAGGGGTCGGCGAGCAGTACTTC.

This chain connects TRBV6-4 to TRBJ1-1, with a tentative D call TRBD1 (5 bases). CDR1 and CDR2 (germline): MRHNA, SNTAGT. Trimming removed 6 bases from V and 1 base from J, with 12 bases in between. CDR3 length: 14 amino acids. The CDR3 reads CASSLGGSNTEAFF. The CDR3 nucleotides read TGTGCCAGCAGCCTCGGGGGTTCGAACACTGAAGCTTTCTTT.

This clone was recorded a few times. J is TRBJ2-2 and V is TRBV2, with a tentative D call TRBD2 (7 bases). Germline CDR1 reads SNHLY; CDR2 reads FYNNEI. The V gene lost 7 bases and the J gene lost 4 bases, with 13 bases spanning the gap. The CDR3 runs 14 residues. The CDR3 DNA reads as TGTGCCAGCAATGGGGGGGCAGCCACCGGGGAGCTGTTTTTT. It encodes CASNGGAATGELFF.

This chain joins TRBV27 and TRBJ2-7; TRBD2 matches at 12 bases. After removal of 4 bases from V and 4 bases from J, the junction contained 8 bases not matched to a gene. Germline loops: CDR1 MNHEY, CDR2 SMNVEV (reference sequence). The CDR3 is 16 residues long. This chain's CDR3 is CASSSPSGRAGYEQYF. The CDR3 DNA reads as TGTGCCAGCAGTTCCCCTAGCGGGAGGGCCGGGTACGAGCAGTACTTC.

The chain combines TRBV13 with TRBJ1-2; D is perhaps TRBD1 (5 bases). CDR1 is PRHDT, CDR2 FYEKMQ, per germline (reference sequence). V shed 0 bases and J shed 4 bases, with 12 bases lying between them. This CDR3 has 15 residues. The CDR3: CASSLGGTKVYGYTF. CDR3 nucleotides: TGTGCCAGCAGCTTAGGGGGGACCAAAGTCTATGGCTACACCTTC.

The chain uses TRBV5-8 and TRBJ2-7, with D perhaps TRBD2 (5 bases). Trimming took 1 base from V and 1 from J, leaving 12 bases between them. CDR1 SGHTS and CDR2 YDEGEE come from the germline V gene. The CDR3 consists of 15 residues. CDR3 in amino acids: CASSLWTDLSYEQYF. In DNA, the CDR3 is TGTGCCAGCAGCTTGTGGACGGACTTATCCTACGAGCAGTACTTC.

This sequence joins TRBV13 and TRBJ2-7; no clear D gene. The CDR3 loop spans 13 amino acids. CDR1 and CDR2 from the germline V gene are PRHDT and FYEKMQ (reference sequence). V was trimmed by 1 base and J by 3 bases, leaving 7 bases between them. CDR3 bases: TGTGCCAGCAGCTTAGTTAGGAACTACGAGCAGTACTTC. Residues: CASSLVRNYEQYF. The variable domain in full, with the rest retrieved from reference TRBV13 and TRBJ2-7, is AAGVIQSPRHLIKEKRETATLKCYPIPRHDTVYWYQQGPGQDPQFLISFYEKMQSDKGSIPDRFSAQQFSDYHSELNMSSLELGDSALYFCASSLVRNYEQYFGPGTRLTVT.

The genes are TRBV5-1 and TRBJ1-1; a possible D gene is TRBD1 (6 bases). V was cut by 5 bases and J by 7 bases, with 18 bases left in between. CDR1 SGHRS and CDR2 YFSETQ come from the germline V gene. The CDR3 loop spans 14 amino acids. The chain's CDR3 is CASRTTGSRGEAFF. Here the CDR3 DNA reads TGCGCCAGCAGAACAACAGGGTCACGCGGTGAAGCTTTCTTT.

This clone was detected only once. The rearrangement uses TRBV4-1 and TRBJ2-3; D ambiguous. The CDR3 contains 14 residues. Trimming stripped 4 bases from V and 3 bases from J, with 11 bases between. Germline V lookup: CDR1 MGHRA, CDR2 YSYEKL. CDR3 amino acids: CASSRDMGTDTQYF. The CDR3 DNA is TGCGCCAGCAGCCGGGATATGGGAACAGATACGCAGTATTTT.

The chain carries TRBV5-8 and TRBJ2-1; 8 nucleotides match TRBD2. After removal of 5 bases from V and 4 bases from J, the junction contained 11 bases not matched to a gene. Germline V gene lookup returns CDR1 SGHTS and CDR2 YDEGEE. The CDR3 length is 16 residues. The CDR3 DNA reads TGTGCCAGCAGTTTCTCCGGGACTAGGGGATACAATGAGCAGTTCTTC. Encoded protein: CASSFSGTRGYNEQFF.

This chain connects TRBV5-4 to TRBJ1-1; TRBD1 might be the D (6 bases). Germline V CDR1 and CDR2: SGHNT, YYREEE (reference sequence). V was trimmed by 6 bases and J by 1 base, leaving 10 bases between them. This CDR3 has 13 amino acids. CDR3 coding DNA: TGTGCCAGCAAGCCGGGACAGAACACTGAAGCTTTCTTT. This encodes CASKPGQNTEAFF.

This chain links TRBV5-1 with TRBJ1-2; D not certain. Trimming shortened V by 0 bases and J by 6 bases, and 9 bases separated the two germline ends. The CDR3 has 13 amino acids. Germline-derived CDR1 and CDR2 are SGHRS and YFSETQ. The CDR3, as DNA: TGCGCCAGCAGCTTGGCGGGGAAGGATGGCTACACCTTC. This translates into CASSLAGKDGYTF. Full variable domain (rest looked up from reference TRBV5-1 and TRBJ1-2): KAGVTQTPRYLIKTRGQQVTLSCSPISGHRSVSWYQQTPGQGLQFLFEYFSETQRNKGNFPGRFSGRQFSNSRSEMNVSTLELGDSALYLCASSLAGKDGYTFGSGTRLTVV.